Listed below are T cell receptor beta chains from one sample, sequenced in a study of blood T cell repertoires in COVID-19. Clones were sequenced by immunoSEQ multiplex PCR, and TCRdb holds only the in-frame ones, with some missing. The profile shows some 70,000 clones, more than 65% of them singletons. Sequenced sample: peripheral blood. The receptors originated from a woman between 45 and 60 years old with acute or convalescent COVID-19. CDR3s include the opening cysteine and the closing phenylalanine or tryptophan. A D gene is named only where the DNA matches it firmly. Part of the rows lack a size; the others show once, few, many or a class for expanded clones.

NA	TRBV5-1	TRBJ1-6	NA	CASSPGEGGNSPLHF	TGCGCCAGCAGCCCTGGAGAGGGAGGCAATTCACCCCTCCACTTT
NA	TRBV7-2	TRBJ1-1	NA	CASSLTRDWAFF	TGTGCCAGCAGCTTAACCAGGGACTGGGCTTTCTTT
NA	TRBV5-1	TRBJ1-2	NA	CASSLRTGREFSGYTF	TGCGCCAGCAGCTTGAGAACAGGGAGGGAGTTTAGCGGCTACACCTTC
NA	TRBV28	TRBJ2-7	NA	CASSLRSVSYEQYF	TGTGCCAGCAGTTTGCGCTCCGTCTCCTACGAGCAGTACTTC
NA	TRBV6-1	TRBJ2-7	NA	CASSPQVRYEQYF	TGTGCCAGCAGTCCGCAGGTTAGATACGAGCAGTACTTC
NA	TRBV7-3	TRBJ2-1	TRBD2	CASSPSGGGYNEQFF	TGTGCCAGCAGCCCTAGCGGCGGGGGGTACAATGAGCAGTTCTTC
NA	TRBV3-1/TRBV3-2	TRBJ2-7	TRBD1	CASSQAGTAAYEQYF	TGTGCCAGCAGCCAAGCCGGGACAGCCGCCTACGAGCAGTACTTC
NA	TRBV10-3	TRBJ1-2	NA	CAISESTGYGDGYTF	TGTGCCATCAGTGAGTCTACAGGGTATGGAGATGGCTACACCTTC
NA	TRBV7-2	TRBJ2-5	TRBD1	CASSKTGVGETQYF	TGTGCCAGCAGCAAAACAGGGGTGGGTGAGACCCAGTACTTC
once	TRBV19	TRBJ2-7	NA	CASSPGGGSYEQYF	TGTGCCAGTAGTCCGGGTGGGGGGTCCTACGAGCAGTACTTC
NA	TRBV2	TRBJ1-6	TRBD1	CASRDGTGGWNSPLHF	TGTGCCAGCAGGGATGGGACAGGGGGTTGGAATTCACCCCTCCACTTT
NA	TRBV7-2	TRBJ1-2	TRBD1	CASSSPPGQPVF	TGTGCCAGCAGCTCCCCACCGGGACAGCCCGTCTTC
NA	TRBV10-3	TRBJ2-7	TRBD2	CAISEGTSGAGEQYF	TGTGCCATCAGTGAGGGGACTAGCGGGGCAGGCGAGCAGTACTTC
NA	TRBV18	TRBJ1-1	TRBD1	CASSPSQLGQGRTEAFF	TGTGCCAGCTCACCTAGTCAACTCGGACAGGGTCGGACTGAAGCTTTCTTT
NA	TRBV5-4	TRBJ1-1	TRBD1	CASSLDRGLSGFTEAFF	TGTGCCAGCAGCTTGGACAGGGGGTTGTCGGGGTTCACTGAAGCTTTCTTT
NA	TRBV18	TRBJ1-4	TRBD1	CASSPSGTGSEKLFF	TGTGCCAGCTCTCCATCCGGGACAGGGTCTGAAAAACTGTTTTTT
NA	TRBV7-2	TRBJ1-1	TRBD1	CASSRDSVNTEAFF	TGTGCCAGCAGCCGGGACAGCGTGAACACTGAAGCTTTCTTT
NA	TRBV5-1	TRBJ2-1	NA	CASSPFGQGTSSYNEQFF	TGCGCCAGCAGCCCATTCGGGCAGGGAACCTCCTCCTACAATGAGCAGTTCTTC
NA	TRBV5-1	TRBJ1-1	TRBD1	CASSSDRGDTEAFF	TGCGCCAGCAGCTCCGACAGGGGGGATACTGAAGCTTTCTTT
NA	TRBV2	TRBJ2-1	NA	CASSGDLYNEQFF	TGTGCCAGCAGCGGGGATTTATACAATGAGCAGTTCTTC
NA	TRBV19	TRBJ1-1	TRBD1	CASSRGQVRMIEAFF	TGTGCCAGTAGTAGGGGACAGGTCCGTATGATAGAAGCTTTCTTT
NA	TRBV7-8	TRBJ2-7	NA	CASSTVPYEQYF	TGTGCCAGCAGCACGGTCCCCTACGAGCAGTACTTC
once	TRBV29-1	TRBJ2-5	NA	CSVAEFQETQYF	TGCAGCGTCGCCGAGTTCCAAGAGACCCAGTACTTC